This record looks at one T cell receptor (beta chain) sequence and its context. As yet, its antigen is unknown. Assay used: immunoSEQ multiplex PCR; TCRdb lists only in-frame clones, some missing. The sample contains about 5,900 clones, almost 98% of which appear only once. This record comes from a study of naive CD8 T cells in extremely preterm neonates. Study findings and constraints: iChao1 richness was lowest in preterm neonates, significantly versus all ages.

The sequence derives from a human donor in good health. Sequenced sample: naive CD8+ T cells from blood.

CDR3 coding DNA: TGTGCCAGCAACGCAGGGGGCGCGGATGAGCAGTACTTC. Translating gives CASNAGGADEQYF. This rearrangement joins TRBV6-6 to TRBJ2-7; 8 nucleotides align to TRBD1. The V and J ends lost 7 bases and 7 bases, in that order; junction bases with no gene match: 9. Germline-derived CDR1 and CDR2 are MNHNY and SVGAGI (reference sequence). The CDR3 spans 13 residues.